Listed here are 14 T cell receptor beta chains from one sample, sequenced in a study of T cell responses to AZD1222 COVID-19 vaccine. Generated by immunoSEQ multiplex PCR, the TCRdb table keeps only in-frame clones and is missing some. The sample carries 130,000 or so clones, roughly 94% recorded once. Source: peripheral blood, taken on day 0 of AZD1222 vaccination. All receptors derive from an adult in good health.

The chain couples TRBV6-5 to TRBJ1-2; D gene ambiguous. This CDR3 contains 13 residues. Germline V gene sequence: CDR1 MNHEY, CDR2 SVGAGI. V lost 7 bases, J lost 1 base, and 10 bases lay in between. CDR3 coding DNA: TGTGCCAGCAAATTTCGGGTTAACTATGGCTACACCTTC. This encodes CASKFRVNYGYTF.

This chain connects TRBV10-2 to TRBJ2-1, with a tentative D call TRBD1 (7 bases). Trimming took 6 bases from V and 4 from J, leaving 13 bases between them. The CDR3 totals 14 residues. Germline V gene sequence: CDR1 WSHSY, CDR2 SAAADI. The CDR3 DNA reads as TGCGCCAGCAGGGAGGGACAGTTATACAATGAGCAGTTCTTC. Protein product: CASREGQLYNEQFF.

This chain uses TRBV7-2 with TRBJ2-1; D is unresolved. This CDR3 spans 14 amino acids. Germline loops: CDR1 SGHTA, CDR2 FQGNSA. V was shortened by 5 bases and J by 6 bases, with 14 bases between the two germline ends. The CDR3 sequence is CASSNGRIGNEQFF. In DNA, the CDR3 is TGTGCCAGCAGCAACGGACGGATTGGCAATGAGCAGTTCTTC.

V is TRBV28 and J is TRBJ1-1, with a possible D match to TRBD1 (5 bases). CDR1 is MDHEN, CDR2 SYDVKM, per germline. This CDR3 is 14 amino acids long. The V and J ends lost 5 bases and 3 bases respectively, with 13 bases between them. The CDR3 DNA reads TGTGCCAGCAGTCCCCCTGGACAATACACTGAAGCTTTCTTT. It yields the protein CASSPPGQYTEAFF.

V gene TRBV3-1 (or the pseudogene TRBV3-2) combines with J gene TRBJ1-3; D gene unclear. Trimming cost V 0 bases and J 0 bases, with 12 bases left between them. The CDR3 spans 17 residues. Germline V CDR1 and CDR2: LGHDT, YNNKEL (reference sequence). CDR3 in amino acids: CASSQDPPNTSGNTIYF. CDR3 DNA: TGTGCCAGCAGCCAAGACCCCCCGAACACCTCTGGAAACACCATATATTTT.

This sequence joins TRBV18 and TRBJ2-5, with a possible D match to TRBD2 (7 bases). The CDR3 is 14 amino acids. V gave up 3 bases and J gave up 1 base, with 9 bases separating them. CDR1 and CDR2 from the germline V gene are KGHSH and LQKENI. CDR3 loop: CASSPAGAQETQYF. In DNA, the CDR3 is TGTGCCAGCTCACCGGCGGGGGCCCAAGAGACCCAGTACTTC.

The gene calls are TRBV9 and TRBJ1-1, with 10 positions matching TRBD1. This CDR3 region has 16 residues. Germline loops: CDR1 SGDLS, CDR2 YYNGEE. The trim removed 4 bases at V and 0 bases at J, leaving 6 bases unmatched. In DNA form, the CDR3 reads TGTGCCAGCAGCAGGGACAGGGGCTCGCTGAACACTGAAGCTTTCTTT. Translation gives CASSRDRGSLNTEAFF.

The rearrangement joins TRBV7-9 to TRBJ2-7, with a weak D call TRBD2 (6 bases). CDR3 length: 12 amino acids. V was trimmed by 4 bases and J by 8 bases, leaving 12 bases between them. Germline V gives CDR1 SEHNR, CDR2 FQNEAQ (reference sequence). This CDR3 reads CASSSTGGQQYF. The CDR3 DNA is TGTGCCAGCAGCTCCACCGGGGGACAGCAGTACTTC.

The V call is TRBV5-1, the J call TRBJ2-1; the match to TRBD2 covers 10 bases. This CDR3 spans 15 amino acids. Germline loops: CDR1 SGHRS, CDR2 YFSETQ. V lost 4 bases, J lost 5 bases, and 6 bases stayed unmatched. CDR3: CASSGLAGADNEQFF. The CDR3 region has the DNA TGCGCCAGCAGCGGCCTAGCGGGAGCTGACAATGAGCAGTTCTTC.

The V call is TRBV9, the J call TRBJ2-6; TRBD1 might be the D (5 bases). The CDR3 length is 16 residues. The V gene's germline CDR1 is SGDLS and CDR2 YYNGEE. Trimming left V 5 bases short and J 0 bases short, with 12 bases between. The CDR3 loop reads CASRFNQGSGANVLTF. The CDR3, as DNA: TGTGCCAGCAGGTTTAATCAGGGCTCTGGGGCCAACGTCCTGACTTTC.

The chain has TRBV5-1 and TRBJ2-1; 8 positions agree with TRBD2. Per germline, CDR1 SGHRS and CDR2 YFSETQ. This CDR3 contains 15 residues. The junction had 9 bases not matched to a gene; V was cut back by 3 bases and J by 7 bases. The CDR3 nucleotides read TGCGCCAGCAGCTCATCGGGACTAGTGGAAAATGAGCAGTTCTTC. It is translated as CASSSSGLVENEQFF.

The V gene is TRBV5-1, the J gene TRBJ2-2; D remains unclear. This CDR3 is 16 amino acids long. V dropped 0 bases and J dropped 3 bases, with 12 bases sitting between them. Germline V gives CDR1 SGHRS, CDR2 YFSETQ. This CDR3 reads CASSLGSLRDTGELFF. The CDR3 DNA reads as TGCGCCAGCAGCTTGGGCAGTTTAAGGGACACCGGGGAGCTGTTTTTT.

The rearrangement links TRBV28 to TRBJ2-7; D remains unclear. V was cut by 6 bases and J by 2 bases, with 11 bases left in between. CDR3 length: 13 residues. Germline loops: CDR1 MDHEN, CDR2 SYDVKM. The CDR3 DNA sequence: TGTGCCAGCAGCCCAAGTGGGACCTACGAGCAGTACTTC. Translating gives CASSPSGTYEQYF.

The rearrangement links TRBV11-2 to TRBJ2-7; D perhaps matches TRBD1 (5 bases). There are 15 residues in the CDR3. The V end lost 2 bases, the J end lost 2 bases, and 13 bases lay between the germline ends. The germline gives CDR1 SGHAT, CDR2 FQNNGV. CDR3 residues: CASSLNQGGPYEQYF. In DNA, the CDR3 is TGTGCCAGCAGCTTAAACCAGGGTGGCCCCTACGAGCAGTACTTC.